The rows below give T cell receptor beta chains drawn from one sample of a study of cytomegalovirus exposure and HLA in healthy donors. Produced via immunoSEQ multiplex PCR; TCRdb's table is partial and in-frame only. Among around 150,000 clones, 65% to 70% were seen once, and the ten largest hold more than 9%. The sequencing sample was made of PBMCs. Every receptor here comes from a man aged 25 to 45 in good health and CMV-seropositive. Both conserved end residues are part of each CDR3. D genes are given only for firm matches. Not every row has a clone size; where given, it reads once, few, many or a size class.

j_call | d_call | clone_size | v_call | cdr3_aa | cdr3_nt
TRBJ1-1 | TRBD1 | few | TRBV27 | CASKTGDEAFF | TGTGCCAGCAAAACAGGGGACGAAGCTTTCTTT
TRBJ2-7 | NA | once | TRBV7-2 | CASSFSSPGAYEQYF | TGTGCCAGCAGCTTTTCCTCTCCAGGTGCCTACGAGCAGTACTTC
TRBJ1-2 | NA | NA | TRBV27 | CASSLSLGGLGYTF | TGTGCCAGCAGTTTATCGTTAGGGGGTCTTGGCTACACCTTC
TRBJ1-5 | TRBD1 | few | TRBV30 | CAWSRRTGTGLQPQHF | TGTGCCTGGAGCAGGAGGACCGGGACAGGGCTTCAGCCCCAGCATTTT
TRBJ1-4 | NA | NA | TRBV19 | CASSTGQSPWGEKLFF | TGTGCCAGTAGTACAGGACAAAGCCCCTGGGGTGAAAAACTGTTTTTT
TRBJ2-1 | TRBD2 | NA | TRBV5-4 | CASSSGLAGDRNEQFF | TGTGCCAGCAGCTCGGGACTAGCGGGAGACAGGAATGAGCAGTTCTTC
TRBJ2-7 | TRBD2 | NA | TRBV6-6 | CASSQGLAPLVQYF | TGTGCCAGCAGCCAAGGACTAGCGCCTCTCGTGCAGTACTTC
TRBJ2-3 | NA | NA | TRBV27 | CASMSQGGDTQYF | TGTGCCAGCATGTCACAGGGCGGCGATACGCAGTATTTT
TRBJ2-5 | TRBD1 | NA | TRBV7-2 | CASSPETGQETQYF | TGTGCCAGCAGCCCGGAGACAGGGCAAGAGACCCAGTACTTC
TRBJ1-1 | NA | NA | TRBV13 | CASSLQESWTEAFF | TGTGCCAGCAGCTTACAGGAAAGTTGGACTGAAGCTTTCTTT
TRBJ2-5 | TRBD2 | NA | TRBV7-3 | CASSLNVAGGPETQYF | TGTGCCAGCAGCTTAAACGTAGCGGGAGGGCCAGAGACCCAGTACTTC
TRBJ2-3 | NA | NA | TRBV5-1 | CASSLAGGPIDTQYF | TGCGCCAGCAGCTTGGCAGGGGGGCCGATAGATACGCAGTATTTT
TRBJ1-4 | NA | NA | TRBV6-5 | CASSSAGFATNEKLFF | TGTGCCAGCAGTTCCGCAGGGTTTGCAACTAATGAAAAACTGTTTTTT
TRBJ2-7 | TRBD2 | NA | TRBV30 | CAWSSAGVAEQYF | TGTGCCTGGAGTTCTGCGGGAGTCGCCGAGCAGTACTTC
TRBJ2-5 | TRBD1 | NA | TRBV15 | CATSRPQAGTGGQEAQYF | TGTGCCACCAGCAGACCGCAGGCCGGGACAGGGGGTCAAGAGGCCCAGTACTTC
TRBJ2-7 | NA | NA | TRBV6-1 | CASSFSGSEQYF | TGTGCCAGCAGTTTCTCAGGGTCCGAGCAGTACTTC
TRBJ2-1 | TRBD2 | NA | TRBV7-9 | CASSLVRSGRGNEQFF | TGTGCCAGCAGCTTAGTTCGGAGCGGGAGGGGGAATGAGCAGTTCTTC
TRBJ2-1 | TRBD2 | once | TRBV28 | CASSLGGGVVYNEQFF | TGTGCCAGCAGTTTGGGGGGAGGGGTCGTGTACAATGAGCAGTTCTTC
TRBJ2-1 | NA | NA | TRBV11-2 | CASSRDTRSYNEQFF | TGTGCCAGCAGCCGGGACACCCGCTCCTACAATGAGCAGTTCTTC
TRBJ2-1 | NA | few | TRBV25-1 | CASSEYRVSGVNEQFF | TGTGCCAGCAGTGAATATAGGGTCTCGGGAGTTAATGAGCAGTTCTTC
TRBJ1-1 | NA | few | TRBV6-4 | CASSDSSRATEAFF | TGTGCCAGCAGTGACTCGAGTCGAGCCACTGAAGCTTTCTTT
TRBJ2-7 | TRBD2 | NA | TRBV2 | CASSDTSGRVGEQYF | TGTGCCAGCAGTGACACTAGCGGGAGGGTCGGTGAGCAGTACTTC
TRBJ2-5 | TRBD1 | NA | TRBV11-1 | CASTRDRGLETQYF | TGTGCCAGCACGCGGGACAGGGGTTTGGAGACCCAGTACTTC
TRBJ1-1 | TRBD1 | NA | TRBV11-2 | CASSLKQGVQDTEAFF | TGTGCCAGCAGCTTAAAACAGGGGGTTCAGGACACTGAAGCTTTCTTT
TRBJ2-5 | NA | NA | TRBV2 | CASSVSGDQETQYF | TGTGCCAGCAGTGTTTCAGGGGACCAAGAGACCCAGTACTTC
TRBJ1-3 | NA | NA | TRBV30 | CAWGTGTPGNTIYF | TGTGCCTGGGGAACCGGGACACCTGGAAACACCATATATTTT
TRBJ1-4 | NA | few | TRBV6-5 | CASSYQRGGEKLFF | TGTGCCAGCAGTTATCAGAGGGGAGGTGAAAAACTGTTTTTT
TRBJ2-1 | TRBD2 | once | TRBV7-2 | CASSLRGWGLAVVNNEQFF | TGTGCCAGCAGCCTCCGGGGGTGGGGACTAGCGGTCGTCAACAATGAGCAGTTCTTC
TRBJ2-7 | TRBD1 | NA | TRBV11-2 | CASSLASGTGTPREQYF | TGTGCCAGCAGCTTAGCATCCGGGACAGGGACCCCCCGCGAGCAGTACTTC
TRBJ2-5 | NA | NA | TRBV5-8 | CASSLGNRGLETQYF | TGTGCCAGCAGCCTGGGGAACAGGGGACTAGAGACCCAGTACTTC
TRBJ2-7 | NA | NA | TRBV27 | CASSPRAPYEQYF | TGTGCCAGCAGCCCCAGGGCCCCCTACGAGCAGTACTTC
TRBJ2-6 | NA | NA | TRBV14 | CASSRDLLSGANVLTF | TGTGCCAGCAGCCGGGACTTGCTCTCTGGGGCCAACGTCCTGACTTTC
TRBJ2-2 | NA | NA | TRBV20-1 | CSASPQCELFF | TGCAGTGCTAGCCCGCAGTGTGAGCTGTTTTTT
TRBJ1-3 | TRBD1 | NA | TRBV27 | CASIYRPQGYSGNTIYF | TGTGCCAGCATTTACAGACCACAGGGGTACTCTGGAAACACCATATATTTT
TRBJ2-7 | TRBD2 | NA | TRBV4-2 | CASSSLAGVVDEQYF | TGTGCCAGCAGCAGTCTAGCGGGAGTGGTCGACGAGCAGTACTTC
TRBJ2-2 | NA | few | TRBV19 | CASSMGQGDTGELFF | TGTGCCAGTAGTATGGGCCAGGGTGACACCGGGGAGCTGTTTTTT
TRBJ1-1 | TRBD1 | NA | TRBV6-1 | CASNLQGANTEAFF | TGTGCCAGCAACCTACAGGGGGCGAACACTGAAGCTTTCTTT
TRBJ2-3 | NA | NA | TRBV18 | CASSPRQGDTQYF | TGTGCCAGCTCACCACGGCAGGGAGATACGCAGTATTTT
TRBJ2-1 | TRBD2 | NA | TRBV30 | CAWSKLAGVNEQFF | TGTGCCTGGTCGAAACTAGCGGGAGTCAATGAGCAGTTCTTC
TRBJ1-6 | TRBD1 | NA | TRBV5-1 | CASRTGDSPLHF | TGCGCCAGCAGGACAGGGGATTCACCCCTCCACTTT
TRBJ2-7 | TRBD2 | NA | TRBV7-3 | CASSLAGTSSEQYF | TGTGCCAGCAGCTTAGCCGGGACTAGCTCCGAGCAGTACTTC
TRBJ1-4 | TRBD1 | NA | TRBV27 | CASKRTGGEKLFF | TGTGCCAGCAAGAGGACAGGGGGTGAAAAACTGTTTTTT
TRBJ1-1 | NA | NA | TRBV11-2 | CASSAPGRTGTEAFF | TGTGCCAGCAGCGCCCCCGGCCGGACTGGCACTGAAGCTTTCTTT
TRBJ1-2 | NA | NA | TRBV5-1 | CASSLDGQGYGYTF | TGCGCCAGCAGCTTGGACGGTCAGGGTTATGGCTACACCTTC
TRBJ2-1 | NA | NA | TRBV5-4 | CASSIPGYTTNNEQFF | TGTGCCAGCAGCATACCGGGTTATACTACTAACAATGAGCAGTTCTTC
TRBJ2-7 | TRBD2 | NA | TRBV11-1 | CASSKREPGSYEQYF | TGTGCCAGCAGCAAGCGGGAGCCGGGATCCTACGAGCAGTACTTC
TRBJ1-5 | NA | NA | TRBV7-8 | CASSLHESFSESNQPQHF | TGTGCCAGCAGCTTACATGAATCATTTAGTGAGAGCAATCAGCCCCAGCATTTT
TRBJ2-2 | NA | NA | TRBV7-3 | CASSSTNTGELFF | TGTGCCAGCAGCTCGACTAACACCGGGGAGCTGTTTTTT
TRBJ2-3 | NA | NA | TRBV4-1 | CASSQDKGSSSPDTQYF | TGCGCCAGCAGCCAAGATAAAGGTAGTAGCTCCCCAGATACGCAGTATTTT
TRBJ2-1 | TRBD1 | few | TRBV28 | CASSSSAGTVYNEQFF | TGTGCCAGCAGTTCTTCAGCCGGGACAGTGTACAATGAGCAGTTCTTC
TRBJ2-3 | TRBD2 | NA | TRBV10-3 | CAISVLAGEDTQYF | TGTGCCATCAGTGTACTAGCGGGAGAAGATACGCAGTATTTT
TRBJ1-1 | NA | NA | TRBV4-1 | CASSQRTTRRNTEAFF | TGCGCCAGCAGCCAAAGGACAACGCGGCGGAACACTGAAGCTTTCTTT
TRBJ1-3 | TRBD1 | NA | TRBV30 | CAWSVAGGDFGNTIYF | TGTGCCTGGAGTGTGGCAGGGGGTGACTTTGGAAACACCATATATTTT
TRBJ1-1 | NA | few | TRBV7-7 | CASSASMNTEAFF | TGTGCCAGCAGCGCGTCCATGAACACTGAAGCTTTCTTT
TRBJ2-7 | NA | NA | TRBV4-2 | CASSQGGLSYEQYF | TGTGCCAGCAGCCAAGGCGGGCTGTCCTACGAGCAGTACTTC
TRBJ1-1 | NA | NA | TRBV6-5 | CASTGNTEAFF | TGTGCCAGTACTGGGAACACTGAAGCTTTCTTT
TRBJ1-6 | NA | NA | TRBV5-1 | CASSLGAGNRSPLHF | TGCGCCAGCAGCTTGGGGGCAGGGAATCGATCACCCCTCCACTTT
TRBJ2-3 | NA | once | TRBV29-1 | CSVVGGSTDTQYF | TGCAGCGTTGTGGGGGGAAGCACAGATACGCAGTATTTT